The rows below give T cell receptor beta chains drawn from one sample of a study of control samples from healthy donors and cancer patients. Here immunoSEQ multiplex PCR was the method, and the copy in TCRdb shows in-frame clones only, minus some. This sample yields some 100,000 clones, of which about 89% are seen a single time; approximately 16% belongs to the top ten. Sample: blood. Receptors were obtained from a woman aged 45 to 65 in good health. The conserved cysteine and the conserved F or W are not part of the CDR3 here.

j_call v_call cdr3_aa
TRBJ2-6 TRBV7-3 ASSPRGGLALSGANVLT
TRBJ2-1 TRBV29-1 SVASGSSYNEQF
TRBJ1-6 TRBV6-1 ASSEAQGTESPLH
TRBJ2-3 TRBV7-7 ASSPHAGASTDTQY
TRBJ2-2 TRBV24-1 ATSDLTGRPGELF
TRBJ2-3 TRBV9 ASSVEAGVSVDTQY
TRBJ1-2 TRBV18 ASSPPGSPSNGYT
TRBJ2-4 TRBV6-1 ASSEGGAKNIQY
TRBJ2-3 TRBV19 ASSTGQGGTDTQY
TRBJ2-1 TRBV6-2/TRBV6-3 ASSADTYNEQF
TRBJ1-6 TRBV12-3/TRBV12-4 ASMGLWASPLH
TRBJ1-6 TRBV5-1 ASSLGKSFSSYNSPLH
TRBJ2-5 TRBV12-3/TRBV12-4 ASSGSRVKTQY
TRBJ2-1 TRBV11-2 ASSLDGERGGARGEQF
TRBJ2-1 TRBV19 ASSPRDRMYNEQF
TRBJ1-6 TRBV27 ASSSPGSALH
TRBJ1-4 TRBV4-1 ASSQVGGGVTVEKLF
TRBJ1-5 TRBV27 ASSPDRERPQH
TRBJ1-2 TRBV27 ASSRQGARYGYT
TRBJ2-3 TRBV5-1 ASSISTSGRPDTQY
TRBJ2-3 TRBV19 ASSSGHLSQY
TRBJ2-7 TRBV5-5 ASSLDGRGAFRYEQY
TRBJ1-5 TRBV6-5 ASIPTGGRNQPQH
TRBJ2-1 TRBV9 ASSVGAQRHGEQF
TRBJ1-2 TRBV27 ASSSGRTNYGYT
TRBJ1-5 TRBV24-1 ATSDRPGGQPQH
TRBJ2-3 TRBV11-2 ASSLPSGADTQY
TRBJ1-3 TRBV4-1 ASSQDNGRTGNTIY
TRBJ2-4 TRBV6-5 ASSYGTAKNIQY
TRBJ2-2 TRBV7-9 ASRGWGAGELF
TRBJ1-4 TRBV30 AWSVGARSGYEKLF
TRBJ2-2 TRBV11-3 ASSLSGTRGGELF
TRBJ2-1 TRBV30 AWSTMSGESYNEQF
TRBJ1-2 TRBV5-1 ASSLGQNYGYT
TRBJ2-1 TRBV7-3 ASSLRPPPSAGGSYNEQF
TRBJ1-2 TRBV18 ASSPAQAVGEGYT
TRBJ2-2 TRBV5-1 ASSLGASTGELF
TRBJ1-5 TRBV23-1 ASSQSGAGGSELNNQPQH
TRBJ2-1 TRBV5-1 ASSFLPPIRDRDYNEQF
TRBJ1-5 TRBV27 ASSPSGTGGQPQH
TRBJ1-1 TRBV7-2 ASSLGAF
TRBJ1-1 TRBV18 ASSPGREAF
TRBJ1-2 TRBV30 AWSVQLRNYGYT
TRBJ2-3 TRBV2 ATEGASGGSDTQY
TRBJ1-5 TRBV19 ASSIGQGRGNQPQH
TRBJ1-1 TRBV6-5 ASRNRGSEAF
TRBJ2-2 TRBV15 ATSRDRTEGRRSGELF
TRBJ2-1 TRBV7-8 ASSTNTGYDEQF
TRBJ1-2 TRBV30 AWRVRRYGYT
TRBJ2-1 TRBV6-1 ASSGTRLALLQGEQF
TRBJ1-5 TRBV12-3/TRBV12-4 ASSSGQEQPQH
TRBJ2-3 TRBV4-1 ASSQSRTIPTDTQY
TRBJ2-1 TRBV7-9 ASSPPGANEQF
TRBJ2-7 TRBV7-9 ASSLRDGAYEQY
TRBJ2-2 TRBV7-3 ASSLPRGGNTGELF
TRBJ2-1 TRBV7-9 ASSPPGQGPIEQF
TRBJ1-1 TRBV7-8 ASSLVQGRTEAF
TRBJ1-6 TRBV7-2 ASSSRDPDHYFYNSPLH
TRBJ2-2 TRBV3-1/TRBV3-2 ASSQVVSGAGGATGELF
TRBJ2-1 TRBV14 ASSQREPGGLTYNEQF